Reported below is one TCR beta chain. Its antigen is currently unknown. Repertoires were generated with immunoSEQ multiplex PCR, while TCRdb's copy carries only in-frame clones and drops some. The sample yields 55,000 to 80,000 clones, about 88% seen once. These data are taken from a study of T cell clones after liver transplantation. Study-level background: A pre-transplant mixed lymphocyte reaction with TCRbeta sequencing defined graft-donor-reactive clones followed in post-transplant blood. Graft-donor-reactive sequences were compared with third-party-reactive TCRbeta sequences from pre-transplant mixed lymphocyte reactions.

The germline V and J ends were trimmed by 6 bases and 2 bases, with 14 bases remaining between them. CDR3 size: 15 residues. Germline assignment: CDR1 MNHEY and CDR2 SMNVEV (reference sequence). Unstimulated PBMCs were sorted into CD3+CD4+ and CD3+CD8+ populations. Study findings and constraints: A significant post-transplant drop in circulating graft-donor-reactive CD4 TCRbeta sequences occurred in most of the 8 subjects.

The V gene is TRBV27, the J gene TRBJ2-1, with D perhaps TRBD2 (6 bases). The receptor's source is a human donor who received a liver transplant. The sample was CD4+ T cells from blood, taken before liver transplant. CDR3 coding DNA: TGTGCCAGCAGCCCCACTAGGGAGGCCTACAATGAGCAGTTCTTC. Protein product: CASSPTREAYNEQFF.